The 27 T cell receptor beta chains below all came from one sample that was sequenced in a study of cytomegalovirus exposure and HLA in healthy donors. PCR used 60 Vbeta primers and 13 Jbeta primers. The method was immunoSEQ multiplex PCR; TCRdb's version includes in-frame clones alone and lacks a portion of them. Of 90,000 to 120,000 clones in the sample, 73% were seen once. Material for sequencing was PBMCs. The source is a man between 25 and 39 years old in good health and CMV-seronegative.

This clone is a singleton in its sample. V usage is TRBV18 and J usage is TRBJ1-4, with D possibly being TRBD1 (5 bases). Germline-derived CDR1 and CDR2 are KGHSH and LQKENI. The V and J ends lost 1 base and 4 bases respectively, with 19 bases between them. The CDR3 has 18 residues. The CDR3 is CASSPRAGTEANNEKLFF. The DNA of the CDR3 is TGTGCCAGCTCACCACGGGCGGGGACCGAAGCTAATAATGAAAAACTGTTTTTT.

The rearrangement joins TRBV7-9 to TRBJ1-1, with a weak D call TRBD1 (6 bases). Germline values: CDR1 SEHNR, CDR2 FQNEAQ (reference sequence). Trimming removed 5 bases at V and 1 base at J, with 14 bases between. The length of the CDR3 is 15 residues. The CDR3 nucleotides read TGTGCCAGCAGCCCACAACAAGGGGGGAACACTGAAGCTTTCTTT. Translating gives CASSPQQGGNTEAFF.

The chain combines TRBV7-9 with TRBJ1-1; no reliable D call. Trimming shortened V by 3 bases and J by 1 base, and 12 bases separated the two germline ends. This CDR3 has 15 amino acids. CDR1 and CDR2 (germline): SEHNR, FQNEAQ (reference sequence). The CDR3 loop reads CASSFKATKNTEAFF. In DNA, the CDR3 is TGTGCCAGCAGCTTTAAAGCCACTAAGAACACTGAAGCTTTCTTT.

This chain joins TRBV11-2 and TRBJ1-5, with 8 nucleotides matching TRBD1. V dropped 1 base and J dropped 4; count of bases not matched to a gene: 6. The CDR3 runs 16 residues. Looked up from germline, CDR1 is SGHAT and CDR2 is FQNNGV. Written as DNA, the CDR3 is TGTGCCAGCAGCTTAGGTGGGACAGGTTCTAATCAGCCCCAGCATTTT. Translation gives CASSLGGTGSNQPQHF.

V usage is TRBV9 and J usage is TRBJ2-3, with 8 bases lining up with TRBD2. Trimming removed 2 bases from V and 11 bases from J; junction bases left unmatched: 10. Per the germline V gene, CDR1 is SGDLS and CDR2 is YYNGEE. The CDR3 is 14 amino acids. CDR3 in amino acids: CASSVGRAGDRQYF. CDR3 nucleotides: TGTGCCAGCAGCGTGGGCAGAGCGGGAGATCGGCAGTATTTT.

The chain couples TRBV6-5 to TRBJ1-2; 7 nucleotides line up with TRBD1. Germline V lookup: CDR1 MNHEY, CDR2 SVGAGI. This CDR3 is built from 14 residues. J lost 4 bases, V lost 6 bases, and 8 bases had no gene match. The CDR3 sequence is CASRNQGDPYGYTF. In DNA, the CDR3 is TGTGCCAGCAGAAATCAGGGGGACCCCTATGGCTACACCTTC.

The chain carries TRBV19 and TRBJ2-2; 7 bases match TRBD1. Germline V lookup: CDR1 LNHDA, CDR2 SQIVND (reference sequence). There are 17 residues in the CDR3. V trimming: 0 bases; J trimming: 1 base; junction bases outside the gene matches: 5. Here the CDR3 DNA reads TGTGCCAGTAGTATAGAGGCGACAGGGTGGAACACCGGGGAGCTGTTTTTT. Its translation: CASSIEATGWNTGELFF.

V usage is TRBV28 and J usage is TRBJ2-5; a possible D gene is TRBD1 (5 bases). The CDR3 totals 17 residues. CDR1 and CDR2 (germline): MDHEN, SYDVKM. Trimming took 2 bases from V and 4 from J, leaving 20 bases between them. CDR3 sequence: CASSLGVTGRWGETQYF. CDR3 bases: TGTGCCAGCAGTTTAGGGGTTACAGGTCGATGGGGAGAGACCCAGTACTTC.

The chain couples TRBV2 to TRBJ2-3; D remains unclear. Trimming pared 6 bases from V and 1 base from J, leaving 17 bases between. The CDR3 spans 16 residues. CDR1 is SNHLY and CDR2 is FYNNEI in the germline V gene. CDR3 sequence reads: CASSVGEGGGTDTQYF. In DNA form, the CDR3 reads TGTGCCAGCAGCGTTGGCGAAGGTGGAGGCACAGATACGCAGTATTTT.

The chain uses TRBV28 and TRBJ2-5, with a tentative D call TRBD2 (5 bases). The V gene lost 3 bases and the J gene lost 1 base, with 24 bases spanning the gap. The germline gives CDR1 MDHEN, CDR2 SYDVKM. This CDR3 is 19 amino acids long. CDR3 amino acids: CASSFAPLPSKDLQETQYF. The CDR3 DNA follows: TGTGCCAGCAGTTTTGCTCCCCTCCCTAGCAAAGATCTCCAAGAGACCCAGTACTTC.

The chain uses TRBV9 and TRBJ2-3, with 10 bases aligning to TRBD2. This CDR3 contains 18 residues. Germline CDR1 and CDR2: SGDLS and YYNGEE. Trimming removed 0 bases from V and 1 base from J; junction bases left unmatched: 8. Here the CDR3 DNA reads TGTGCCAGCAGCGTAGACACTAGCGGGGCGTGGGGCACAGATACGCAGTATTTT. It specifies CASSVDTSGAWGTDTQYF.

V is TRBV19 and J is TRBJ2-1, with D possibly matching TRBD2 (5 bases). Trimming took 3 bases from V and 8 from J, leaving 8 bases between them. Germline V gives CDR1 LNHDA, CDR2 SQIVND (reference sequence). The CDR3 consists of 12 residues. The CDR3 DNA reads TGTGCCAGTAGTATTACTAGTGATGAGCAGTTCTTC. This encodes CASSITSDEQFF.

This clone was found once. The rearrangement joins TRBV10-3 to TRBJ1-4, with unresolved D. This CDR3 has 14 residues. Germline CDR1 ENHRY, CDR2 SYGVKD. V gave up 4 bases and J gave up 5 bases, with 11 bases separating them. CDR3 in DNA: TGTGCCATCAGTGCGGGCGGGGAAAATGAAAAACTGTTTTTT. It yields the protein CAISAGGENEKLFF.

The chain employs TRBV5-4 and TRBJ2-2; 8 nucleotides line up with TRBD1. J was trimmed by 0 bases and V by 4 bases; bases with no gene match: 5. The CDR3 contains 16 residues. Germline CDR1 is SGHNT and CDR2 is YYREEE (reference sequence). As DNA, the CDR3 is TGTGCCAGCAGCCTATTACAGGGGGCGAACACCGGGGAGCTGTTTTTT. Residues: CASSLLQGANTGELFF. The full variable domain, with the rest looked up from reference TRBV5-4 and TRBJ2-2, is ETGVTQSPTHLIKTRGQQVTLRCSSQSGHNTVSWYQQALGQGPQFIFQYYREEENGRGNFPPRFSGLQFPNYSSELNVNALELDDSALYLCASSLLQGANTGELFFGEGSRLTVL.

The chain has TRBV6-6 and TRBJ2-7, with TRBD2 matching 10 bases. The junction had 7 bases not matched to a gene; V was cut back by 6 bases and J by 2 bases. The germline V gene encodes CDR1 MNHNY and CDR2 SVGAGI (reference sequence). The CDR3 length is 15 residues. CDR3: CASRPLAGGTYEQYF. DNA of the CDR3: TGTGCCAGCAGACCCTTAGCGGGGGGCACCTACGAGCAGTACTTC.

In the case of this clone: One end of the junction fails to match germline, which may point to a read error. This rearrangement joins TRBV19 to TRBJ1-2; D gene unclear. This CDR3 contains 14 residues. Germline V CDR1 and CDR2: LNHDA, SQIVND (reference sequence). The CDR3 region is CASSISGGNYGYTF. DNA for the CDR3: TGTGCTAGTAGTATCTCGGGAGGGAACTATGGCTACACCTTC.

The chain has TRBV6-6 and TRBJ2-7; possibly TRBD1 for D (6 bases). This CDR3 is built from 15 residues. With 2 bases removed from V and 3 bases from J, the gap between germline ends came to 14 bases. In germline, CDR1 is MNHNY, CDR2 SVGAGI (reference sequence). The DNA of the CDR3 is TGTGCCAGCAGTTACGACCCAACAGGGTTCTACGAGCAGTACTTC. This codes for CASSYDPTGFYEQYF.

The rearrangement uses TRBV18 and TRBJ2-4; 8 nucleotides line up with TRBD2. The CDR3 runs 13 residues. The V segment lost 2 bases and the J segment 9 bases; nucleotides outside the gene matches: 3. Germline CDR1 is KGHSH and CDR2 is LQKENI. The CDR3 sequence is CASSPVAGGIQYF. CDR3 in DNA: TGTGCCAGCTCACCAGTGGCGGGGGGCATTCAGTACTTC.

The CDR3 DNA follows: TGTGCCAGTGGGACAGTGAACACTGAAGCTTTCTTT. Translated, it gives CASGTVNTEAFF. The V gene is TRBV6-5, the J gene TRBJ1-1; 7 bases are shared with TRBD1. With 9 bases clipped from V and 0 bases from J, the junction kept 1 base outside the gene matches. From germline, CDR1 is MNHEY and CDR2 SVGAGI. The CDR3 is 12 residues long.

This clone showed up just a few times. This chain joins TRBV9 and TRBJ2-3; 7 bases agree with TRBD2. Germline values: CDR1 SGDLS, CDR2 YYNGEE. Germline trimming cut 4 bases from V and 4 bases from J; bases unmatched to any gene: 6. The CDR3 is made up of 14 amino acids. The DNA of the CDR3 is TGTGCCAGCAGCCCGCGTAGCGGGTCAGATACGCAGTATTTT. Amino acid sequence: CASSPRSGSDTQYF.

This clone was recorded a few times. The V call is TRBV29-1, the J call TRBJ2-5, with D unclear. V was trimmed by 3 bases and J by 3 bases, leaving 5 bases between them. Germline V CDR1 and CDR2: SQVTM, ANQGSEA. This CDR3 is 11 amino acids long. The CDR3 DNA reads TGCAGCGTTGACAGAAAAGAGACCCAGTACTTC. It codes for CSVDRKETQYF.

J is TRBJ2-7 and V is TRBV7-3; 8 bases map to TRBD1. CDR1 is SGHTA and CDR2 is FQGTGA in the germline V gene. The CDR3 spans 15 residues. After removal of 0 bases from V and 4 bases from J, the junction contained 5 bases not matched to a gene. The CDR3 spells CASSLTRTGTYEQYF. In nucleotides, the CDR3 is TGTGCCAGCAGCTTAACCCGGACAGGGACGTACGAGCAGTACTTC.

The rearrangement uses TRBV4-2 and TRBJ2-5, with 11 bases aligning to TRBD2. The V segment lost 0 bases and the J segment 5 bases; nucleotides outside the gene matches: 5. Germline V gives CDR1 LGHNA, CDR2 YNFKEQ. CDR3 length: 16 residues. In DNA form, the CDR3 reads TGTGCCAGCAGCCAAGATATAGCGGGGGGGCGCGAGACCCAGTACTTC. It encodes CASSQDIAGGRETQYF.

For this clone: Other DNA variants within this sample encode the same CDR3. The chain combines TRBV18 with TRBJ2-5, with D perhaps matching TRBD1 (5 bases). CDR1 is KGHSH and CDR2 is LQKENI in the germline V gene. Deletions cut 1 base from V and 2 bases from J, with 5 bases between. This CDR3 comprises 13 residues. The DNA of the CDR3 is TGTGCCAGCTCACCACGACAGCAAGAGACCCAGTACTTC. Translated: CASSPRQQETQYF.

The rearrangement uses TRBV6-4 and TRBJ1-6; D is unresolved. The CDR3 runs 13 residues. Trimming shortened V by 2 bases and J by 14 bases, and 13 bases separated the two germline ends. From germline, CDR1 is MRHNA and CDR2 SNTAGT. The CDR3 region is CASSDREGETLHF. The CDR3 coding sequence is TGTGCCAGCAGTGACAGGGAGGGCGAGACCCTCCACTTT.

Here the CDR3 reads CASSEGQGGYNEQFF. CDR3 nucleotides: TGTGCCAGCAGCGAGGGACAGGGGGGTTACAATGAGCAGTTCTTC. The V call is TRBV11-3, the J call TRBJ2-1, with 11 bases lining up with TRBD1. Germline V gene sequence: CDR1 SGHNT, CDR2 YENEEA. The CDR3 loop spans 15 amino acids. After removal of 5 bases from V and 4 bases from J, the junction contained 4 bases not matched to a gene.

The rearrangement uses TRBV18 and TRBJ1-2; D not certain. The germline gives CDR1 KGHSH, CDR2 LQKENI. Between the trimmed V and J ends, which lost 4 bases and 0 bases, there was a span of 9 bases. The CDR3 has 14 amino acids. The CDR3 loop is CASSLSESNYGYTF. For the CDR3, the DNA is TGTGCCAGCTCACTCTCGGAGTCTAACTATGGCTACACCTTC.